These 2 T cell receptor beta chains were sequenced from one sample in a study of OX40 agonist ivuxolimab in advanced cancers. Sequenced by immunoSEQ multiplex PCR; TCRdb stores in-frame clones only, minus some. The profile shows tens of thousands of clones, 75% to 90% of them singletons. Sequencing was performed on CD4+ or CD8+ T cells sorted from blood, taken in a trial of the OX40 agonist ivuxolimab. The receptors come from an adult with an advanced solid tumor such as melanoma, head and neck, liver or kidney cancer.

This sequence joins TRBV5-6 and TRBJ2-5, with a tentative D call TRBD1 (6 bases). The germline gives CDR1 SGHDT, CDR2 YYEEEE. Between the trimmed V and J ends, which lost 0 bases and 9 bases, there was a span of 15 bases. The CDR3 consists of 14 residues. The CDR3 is CASSLEGRGFAQYF. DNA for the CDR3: TGTGCCAGCAGCTTGGAGGGAAGGGGGTTCGCCCAGTACTTC.

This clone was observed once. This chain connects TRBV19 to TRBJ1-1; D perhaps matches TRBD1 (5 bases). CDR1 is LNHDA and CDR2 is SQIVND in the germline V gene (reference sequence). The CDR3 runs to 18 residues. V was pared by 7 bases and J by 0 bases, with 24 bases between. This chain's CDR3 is CASNPSPGKGDVNTEAFF. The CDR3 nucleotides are TGTGCCAGTAACCCTTCCCCGGGGAAAGGGGACGTGAACACTGAAGCTTTCTTT.